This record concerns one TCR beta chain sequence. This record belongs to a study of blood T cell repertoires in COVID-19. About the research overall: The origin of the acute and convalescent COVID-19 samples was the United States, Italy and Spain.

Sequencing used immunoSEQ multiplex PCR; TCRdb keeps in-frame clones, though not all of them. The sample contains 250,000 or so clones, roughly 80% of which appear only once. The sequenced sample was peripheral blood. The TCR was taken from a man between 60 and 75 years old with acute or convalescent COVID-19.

CDR3 sequence: CASSFRQGRNEQYF. CDR3 DNA: TGTGCCAGCAGCTTCCGACAGGGGAGAAACGAGCAGTACTTC. The chain uses TRBV7-2 and TRBJ2-7; TRBD1 agrees at 8 bases. The CDR3 has 14 residues. V gave up 3 bases and J gave up 5 bases; unmatched junction bases: 6. Germline V gives CDR1 SGHTA, CDR2 FQGNSA.